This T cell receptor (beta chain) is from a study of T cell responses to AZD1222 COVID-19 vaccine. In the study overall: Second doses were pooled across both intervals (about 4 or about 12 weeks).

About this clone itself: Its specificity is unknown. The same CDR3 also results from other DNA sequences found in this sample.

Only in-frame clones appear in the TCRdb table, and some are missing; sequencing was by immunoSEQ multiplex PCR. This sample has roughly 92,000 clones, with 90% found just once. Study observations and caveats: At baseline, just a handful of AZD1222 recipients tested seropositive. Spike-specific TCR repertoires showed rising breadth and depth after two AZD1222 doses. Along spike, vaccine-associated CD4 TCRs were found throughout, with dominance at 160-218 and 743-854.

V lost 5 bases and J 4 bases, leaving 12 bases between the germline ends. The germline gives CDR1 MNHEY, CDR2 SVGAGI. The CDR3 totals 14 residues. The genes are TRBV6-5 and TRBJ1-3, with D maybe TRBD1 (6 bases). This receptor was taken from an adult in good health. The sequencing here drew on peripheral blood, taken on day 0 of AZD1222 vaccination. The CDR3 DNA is TGTGCCAGCAGTCCACAGGGAGGAGGAAACACCATATATTTT. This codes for CASSPQGGGNTIYF.